These 22 T cell receptor beta chains were sequenced from one sample in a study of shared clonotypes between healthy human individuals. Repertoires were generated with immunoSEQ multiplex PCR, while TCRdb's copy carries only in-frame clones and drops some. The sample yields approximately 330,000 clones, roughly 80% seen once. What was sequenced was memory CD4+ T cells sorted from blood. As to subset: CD45RA-negative fraction. These receptors all come from a man aged 30 to 45 in good health.

This clone was detected only once. The chain joins TRBV19 to TRBJ1-2, with D uncertain. Germline V gene data show CDR1 as LNHDA and CDR2 as SQIVND (reference sequence). CDR3 length: 12 residues. V lost 1 base, J lost 8 bases, and 8 bases lay in between. CDR3: CASSIGASGYTF. The CDR3 DNA follows: TGTGCCAGTAGTATAGGAGCGTCAGGCTACACCTTC.

The table lists this clone with a few counts. V usage is TRBV5-4 and J usage is TRBJ2-7; a weak D match, TRBD2 (6 bases). CDR3 length: 15 amino acids. Trimming took 4 bases from V and 4 from J, leaving 18 bases between them. CDR1 and CDR2 (germline): SGHNT, YYREEE (reference sequence). The CDR3 DNA is TGTGCCAGCAGCCCTGGCGGGACTGAACTTTACGAGCAGTACTTC. It codes for CASSPGGTELYEQYF. Full variable domain (remainder filled in from reference TRBV5-4 and TRBJ2-7): ETGVTQSPTHLIKTRGQQVTLRCSSQSGHNTVSWYQQALGQGPQFIFQYYREEENGRGNFPPRFSGLQFPNYSSELNVNALELDDSALYLCASSPGGTELYEQYFGPGTRLTVT.

The V gene is TRBV27, the J gene TRBJ1-5, with 8 bases that match TRBD1. V was pared by 6 bases and J by 2 bases, with 6 bases of the junction left unmatched. The CDR3 has 15 amino acids. Germline V gives CDR1 MNHEY, CDR2 SMNVEV (reference sequence). The CDR3, as DNA: TGTGCCAGCAGCAGGGGGCGGTTTGGCAATCAGCCCCAGCATTTT. It yields the protein CASSRGRFGNQPQHF.

This clone appeared a few times. The gene calls are TRBV30 and TRBJ1-1, with D unresolved. The germline V gene has CDR1 GTSNPN and CDR2 SVGIG (reference sequence). The V and J ends lost 2 bases and 1 base respectively, with 8 bases between them. The CDR3 has 13 residues. The CDR3 DNA reads as TGTGCCTGGAGTTGGGTCCGGAACACTGAAGCTTTCTTT. Translation: CAWSWVRNTEAFF.

The rearrangement uses TRBV28 and TRBJ2-5; D gene ambiguous. CDR1 and CDR2 from the germline V gene are MDHEN and SYDVKM. Trimming pared 2 bases from V and 6 bases from J, leaving 10 bases between. This CDR3 has 13 amino acids. The CDR3 DNA reads TGTGCCAGCAGTTTAGTCAGCGTGAAGACCCAGTACTTC. It translates to CASSLVSVKTQYF. The full variable domain, with the rest looked up from reference TRBV28 and TRBJ2-5, is DVKVTQSSRYLVKRTGEKVFLECVQDMDHENMFWYRQDPGLGLRLIYFSYDVKMKEKGDIPEGYSVSREKKERFSLILESASTNQTSMYLCASSLVSVKTQYFGPGTRLLVL.

J is TRBJ2-5 and V is TRBV2; 7 bases align to TRBD2. The V gene's germline CDR1 is SNHLY and CDR2 FYNNEI. V trimming: 11 bases; J trimming: 5 bases; junction bases outside the gene matches: 14. This CDR3 is built from 14 residues. The CDR3 region is CASQGGSRGETQYF. The CDR3 coding sequence is TGTGCCTCTCAGGGCGGGAGTCGGGGTGAGACCCAGTACTTC.

This clone has a single count. The J gene is TRBJ1-3, the V gene TRBV7-2; D ambiguous. This CDR3 region has 13 residues. Germline loops: CDR1 SGHTA, CDR2 FQGNSA. Between the trimmed V and J ends, which lost 5 bases and 1 base, there was a span of 6 bases. The CDR3 sequence: CASSPLSGNTIYF. DNA for the CDR3: TGTGCCAGCAGCCCGCTTTCTGGAAACACCATATATTTT. Full variable domain (remainder filled in from reference TRBV7-2 and TRBJ1-3): GAGVSQSPSNKVTEKGKDVELRCDPISGHTALYWYRQSLGQGLEFLIYFQGNSAPDKSGLPSDRFSAERTGGSVSTLTIQRTQQEDSAVYLCASSPLSGNTIYFGEGSWLTVV.

Comment on this clone: Other DNA sequences in this sample translate to the same CDR3. The rearrangement joins TRBV28 to TRBJ1-5, with unresolved D. Germline V lookup: CDR1 MDHEN, CDR2 SYDVKM. This CDR3 region has 12 residues. The V end lost 8 bases, the J end lost 2 bases, and 7 bases lay between the germline ends. The CDR3 bases are TGTGCCAGCGGAAGTGGCAATCAGCCCCAGCATTTT. Protein product: CASGSGNQPQHF.

The chain couples TRBV9 to TRBJ2-1, with 8 bases lining up with TRBD2. The V gene end was trimmed by 2 bases and the J gene end by 4 bases; junction bases not matched to a gene: 2. The CDR3 runs to 14 residues. In germline, CDR1 is SGDLS, CDR2 YYNGEE. The CDR3 protein is CASSVTSGYNEQFF. CDR3 bases: TGTGCCAGCAGCGTTACTAGCGGTTACAATGAGCAGTTCTTC.

Concerning this clone itself: Other DNA sequences in the same sample also yield this CDR3. The V gene is TRBV5-1, the J gene TRBJ2-3, with D tentatively TRBD1 (5 bases). V was clipped by 0 bases and J by 2 bases, with 7 bases between them. The CDR3 length is 14 residues. Germline CDR1 is SGHRS and CDR2 is YFSETQ. The CDR3 bases are TGCGCCAGCAGCTTGGGACAGCCCACAGATACGCAGTATTTT. This translates into CASSLGQPTDTQYF.

The CDR3 here is CASGLVLGGGSTDTQYF. The CDR3 DNA reads as TGTGCTAGTGGTTTGGTACTTGGGGGAGGGAGTACAGATACGCAGTATTTT. This chain joins TRBV12-5 and TRBJ2-3; 7 positions agree with TRBD2. Germline CDR1 and CDR2: LGHNT and FRNRAP. V was pared by 0 bases and J by 3 bases, with 9 bases of the junction left unmatched. This CDR3 is 17 amino acids long.

Details on this clone: A far larger clone is one nucleotide away, so this likely arose from a read error. This chain joins TRBV2 and TRBJ2-7; 9 positions agree with TRBD1. Germline lookup yields CDR1 SNHLY and CDR2 FYNNEI. The CDR3 sequence is 15 residues long. The CDR3 coding sequence is TGTGCCAGCAGCGAACAGGGGGCGAACTCCTACGGGCAGTACTTC. Protein: CASSEQGANSYGQYF.

The rearrangement uses TRBV7-2 and TRBJ2-7, with D maybe TRBD1 (6 bases). The CDR3 loop spans 13 amino acids. Trimming removed 3 bases from V and 6 bases from J, with 12 bases in between. CDR1 is SGHTA and CDR2 is FQGNSA in the germline V gene. This chain's CDR3 is CASSFNRDTEQYF. Here the CDR3 DNA reads TGTGCCAGCAGCTTTAACAGGGATACCGAGCAGTACTTC.

To note about this clone: Just one base apart from a much larger clone, this may be a read error. The V gene is TRBV7-2, the J gene TRBJ1-6, with D unresolved. The CDR3 has 12 amino acids. With 3 bases removed from V and 7 bases from J, the gap between germline ends came to 4 bases. Germline loops: CDR1 SGHTA, CDR2 FQGNSA. CDR3 DNA: TGTGCCAGCAGCTTGCCGAATTCACCCCTCCACTTT. Protein: CASSLPNSPLHF.

The genes are TRBV5-8 and TRBJ1-2; TRBD1 agrees at 7 bases. This CDR3 spans 15 amino acids. Germline V gene data show CDR1 as SGHTS and CDR2 as YDEGEE. Trimming removed 2 bases from V and 8 bases from J; junction bases left unmatched: 12. The CDR3 sequence: CASSLSGQAWSGYTF. CDR3 coding DNA: TGTGCCAGCAGCTTATCCGGACAGGCTTGGTCGGGCTACACCTTC.

The V gene is TRBV29-1, the J gene TRBJ2-7; D gene ambiguous. This CDR3 has 12 residues. The V end was cut by 5 bases, the J end by 2 bases, with 10 bases between. Germline CDR1 and CDR2: SQVTM and ANQGSEA. As DNA, the CDR3 is TGCAGCGTTAAACCCCAGGCCTACGAGCAGTACTTC. Its translation: CSVKPQAYEQYF.

V usage is TRBV5-1 and J usage is TRBJ1-4; D not certain. The CDR3 consists of 13 residues. Germline lookup yields CDR1 SGHRS and CDR2 YFSETQ. V was cut by 1 base and J by 5 bases, with 6 bases left in between. The CDR3, as DNA: TGCGCCAGCAGCTTGATGGGAAATGAAAAACTGTTTTTT. The encoded protein is CASSLMGNEKLFF.

The J gene is TRBJ1-2, the V gene TRBV15, with a possible D match to TRBD1 (5 bases). V gave up 0 bases and J gave up 4 bases, with 9 bases separating them. CDR1 is LNHNV and CDR2 is YYDKDF in the germline V gene (reference sequence). The CDR3 has 14 amino acids. CDR3 sequence: CATSRDAGTYGYTF. DNA of the CDR3: TGTGCCACCAGCAGAGATGCGGGGACCTATGGCTACACCTTC.

A single count supports this clone. V and J are TRBV5-1 and TRBJ2-5; no firm D call. V dropped 1 base and J dropped 3 bases, with 10 bases sitting between them. Per germline, CDR1 SGHRS and CDR2 YFSETQ. CDR3 length: 14 residues. CDR3 residues: CASSLRTREETQYF. In DNA, the CDR3 is TGCGCCAGCAGCTTGCGTACACGGGAAGAGACCCAGTACTTC.

The chain is built from TRBV5-1 and TRBJ2-7, with TRBD1 matching over 7 bases. This CDR3 is 14 amino acids long. Germline loops: CDR1 SGHRS, CDR2 YFSETQ. Germline trimming cut 2 bases from V and 3 bases from J; bases unmatched to any gene: 5. This chain's CDR3 is CASSLEGAGYEQYF. DNA of the CDR3: TGCGCCAGCAGCTTAGAGGGGGCCGGCTACGAGCAGTACTTC.

The genes are TRBV19 and TRBJ1-5, with 8 bases matching TRBD1. V shed 8 bases and J 7 bases; nucleotides not matched to a gene: 10. Germline V gene lookup returns CDR1 LNHDA and CDR2 SQIVND (reference sequence). The CDR3 consists of 14 residues. The CDR3 loop is CASRGQAGGQPQHF. CDR3 sequence (DNA): TGTGCCAGTCGGGGACAGGCCGGCGGGCAGCCCCAGCATTTT.

As concerns this clone: Other DNA sequences in this sample translate to the same CDR3. The chain has TRBV5-4 and TRBJ2-2; D gene unclear. Germline V lookup: CDR1 SGHNT, CDR2 YYREEE (reference sequence). CDR3 size: 12 residues. Between the trimmed V and J ends, which lost 3 bases and 3 bases, there was a span of 3 bases. The CDR3 nucleotides are TGTGCCAGCAGCTCAGACACCGGGGAGCTGTTTTTT. Translating gives CASSSDTGELFF.